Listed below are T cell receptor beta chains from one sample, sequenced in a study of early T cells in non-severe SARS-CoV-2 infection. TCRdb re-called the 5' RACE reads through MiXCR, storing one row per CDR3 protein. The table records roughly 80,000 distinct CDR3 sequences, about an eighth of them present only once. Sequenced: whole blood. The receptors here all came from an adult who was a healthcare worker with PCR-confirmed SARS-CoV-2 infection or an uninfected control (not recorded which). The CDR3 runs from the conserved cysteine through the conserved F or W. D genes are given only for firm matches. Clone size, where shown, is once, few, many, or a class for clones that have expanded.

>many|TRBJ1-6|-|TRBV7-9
TGTGCCAGCAGCGCTCGGGCAGGGGATTCACCCCTCCACTTT
CASSARAGDSPLHF
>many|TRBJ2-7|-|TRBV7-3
TGTGCCAGCAGCCTTATGGACTACCACGAGCAGTACTTC
CASSLMDYHEQYF
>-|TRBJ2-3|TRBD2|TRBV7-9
TGTGCCAGCAGCGCCTGGGGCGCGGGGGCAGATACGCAGTATTTT
CASSAWGAGADTQYF
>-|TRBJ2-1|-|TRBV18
TGTGCCAGCTCACCCGGCCAGAATGAGCAGTTCTTC
CASSPGQNEQFF
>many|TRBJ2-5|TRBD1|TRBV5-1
TGCGCCAGCAGCTTGAAGGCGGACAGGGGTGATGAGACCCAGTACTTC
CASSLKADRGDETQYF
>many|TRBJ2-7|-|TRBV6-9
TGTGCCAGCAGTCCGACCGCTCCCTACGAGCAGTACTTC
CASSPTAPYEQYF
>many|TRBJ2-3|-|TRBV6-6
TGTGCCAGCAGTTACTCGAGGGCCGTCGGGGATACGCAGTATTTT
CASSYSRAVGDTQYF
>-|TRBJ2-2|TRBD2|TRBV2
TGTGCCAGCAGCGTCAACGCGGGAGGGGTTACCGGGGAGCTGTTTTTT
CASSVNAGGVTGELFF
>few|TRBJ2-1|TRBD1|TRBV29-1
TGCAGCGCCGCTGGGGGACAGGGGGTCGATGAGCAGTTCTTC
CSAAGGQGVDEQFF
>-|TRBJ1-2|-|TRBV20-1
TGCAGTGCTGTGGACAGCATGGACTATGGCTACACCTTC
CSAVDSMDYGYTF
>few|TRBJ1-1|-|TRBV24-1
TGTGCCACCAGTGATTTGGCATATTCTCGTTCGTTGAACACTGAAGCTTTCTTT
CATSDLAYSRSLNTEAFF
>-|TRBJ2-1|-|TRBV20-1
TGCAGTGCTAGAGATAGGGGGGCCTACAATGAGCAGTTCTTC
CSARDRGAYNEQFF
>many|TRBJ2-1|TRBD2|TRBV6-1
TGTGCCTCCCGGCCCCCTAGCGGGACCCTACGTGCCAATGAGCAGTTCTTC
CASRPPSGTLRANEQFF
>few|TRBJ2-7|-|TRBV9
TGTGCCAGCAGCGTAGTAGGGTCTGGGGAGCAGTACTTC
CASSVVGSGEQYF
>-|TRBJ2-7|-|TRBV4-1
TGCGCCAGCAGCCAAGAGTGGGCAGGGGTCCGCGACCAGCAGTACTTC
CASSQEWAGVRDQQYF
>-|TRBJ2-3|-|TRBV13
TGTGCCAGCAGCTTAAGTGGCCGCACAGATACGCAGTATTTT
CASSLSGRTDTQYF
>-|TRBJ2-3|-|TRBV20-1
TGCAGTGCTCCGCGGACAGATACGCAGTATTTT
CSAPRTDTQYF
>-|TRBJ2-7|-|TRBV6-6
TGTGCCAGCAGTTGGCGACCCGGGGGCACCGGGTACGAGCAGTACTTC
CASSWRPGGTGYEQYF
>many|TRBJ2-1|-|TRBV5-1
TGCGCCAGCAGCTTCGGCGGAACCTACAATGAGCAGTTCTTC
CASSFGGTYNEQFF
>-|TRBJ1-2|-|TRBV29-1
TGCAGCGTTGGGGAGGCGGGGGTCTATGGCTACACCTTC
CSVGEAGVYGYTF
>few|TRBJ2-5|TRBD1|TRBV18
TGTGCCAGCTCACGCGGGACAGGGGCGGCAGAGACCCAGTACTTC
CASSRGTGAAETQYF
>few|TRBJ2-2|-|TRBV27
TGTGCCAGCCTGGGGATTAACACCGGGGAGCTGTTTTTT
CASLGINTGELFF
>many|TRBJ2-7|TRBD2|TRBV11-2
TGTGCCAGCAGCTGGGGGGGACTAGCGGGAGTTGAGCAGTACTTC
CASSWGGLAGVEQYF
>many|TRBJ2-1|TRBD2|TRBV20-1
TGCAGTGCTAGAGGCGGGAGGGCCTACAATGAGCAGTTCTTC
CSARGGRAYNEQFF
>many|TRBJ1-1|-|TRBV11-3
TGTGCCAGCAGCCTGGGGGGGAGGATGAACACTGAAGCTTTCTTT
CASSLGGRMNTEAFF
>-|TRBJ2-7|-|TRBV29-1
TGCAGCGTTGAAAAGCTGGGGGTTTGGTACTTC
CSVEKLGVWYF
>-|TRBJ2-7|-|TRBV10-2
TGCGCCAGCAGGGCGGCAGGGTTGTACGAGCAGTACTTC
CASRAAGLYEQYF
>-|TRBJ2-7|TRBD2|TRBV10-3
TGTGCCATCAAAACCGGGACTAGCAGCTACGAGCAGTACTTC
CAIKTGTSSYEQYF
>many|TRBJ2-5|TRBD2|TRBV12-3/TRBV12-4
TGTGCCAGCAGTTTCGGACTAGCGGGAGAAGAGACCCAGTACTTC
CASSFGLAGEETQYF
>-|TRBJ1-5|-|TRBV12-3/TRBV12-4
TGTGCCAGCAGTCTAGGGGGGCTCCCACAGCCCCAGCATTTT
CASSLGGLPQPQHF
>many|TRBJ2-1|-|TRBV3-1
TGTGCCAGCAGCCAAGATGGTAGGTCACCTGAGCAGTTCTTC
CASSQDGRSPEQFF
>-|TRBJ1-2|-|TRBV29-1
TGCAGCTCCACAGGAGGTTATAACTATGGCTACACCTTC
CSSTGGYNYGYTF
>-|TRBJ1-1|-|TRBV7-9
TGTGCCAGCAGCCCTGGAGTTCCTGAAGCTTTCTTT
CASSPGVPEAFF
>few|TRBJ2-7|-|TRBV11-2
TGTGCCAGCAGCTTAGTGGACGGGGAAGGCTACGAGCAGTACTTC
CASSLVDGEGYEQYF
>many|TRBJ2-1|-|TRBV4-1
TGCGCCAGCAGCCGGGCGGGAACCGGGAGTTCCAATGAGCAGTTCTTC
CASSRAGTGSSNEQFF
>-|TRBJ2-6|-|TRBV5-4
TGTGCCAGCAGCGTAGCTCAGGGGTTGGTTTCTGGGGCCAACGTCCTGACTTTC
CASSVAQGLVSGANVLTF
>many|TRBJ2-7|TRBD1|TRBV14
TGTGCCAGCAGCCGCCCGGGACAGGGGCCAACCTACGAGCAGTACTTC
CASSRPGQGPTYEQYF
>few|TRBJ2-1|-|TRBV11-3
TGTGCCAGCGCGGGGAGCTCCTACAATGAGCAGTTCTTC
CASAGSSYNEQFF
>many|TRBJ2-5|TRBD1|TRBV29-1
TGCAGCGCGTCTGGACAGGGGAGGGAGACCCAGTACTTC
CSASGQGRETQYF
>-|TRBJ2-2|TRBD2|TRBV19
TGTGCCAGTAGTACCGGGACTAGCGGCCCCGGGGAGCTGTTTTTT
CASSTGTSGPGELFF